Below, 24 T cell receptor beta chains from the same sample are listed, as sequenced in a study of identical twins. Via MiXCR, TCRdb re-called the 5' RACE reads, giving one row per CDR3 protein. The sample shows about 490,000 distinct CDR3 sequences, roughly 15% of them seen only once. The same specimen was also included in a second study, on yellow fever vaccine responses in identical twins.

The sequencing input was CD4+ T cells sorted from blood. Receptors were obtained from a woman between 18 and 29 years old in good health.

This clonotype was observed once. The rearrangement joins TRBV7-3 to TRBJ2-6; the D gene could be TRBD1 or TRBD2 (6 bases each). Trimming removed 5 bases at V and 6 bases at J, with 14 bases between. This CDR3 is built from 15 residues. From germline, CDR1 is SGHTA and CDR2 FQGTGA. CDR3 in amino acids: CASSAMGGAANVLTF. CDR3 bases: TGTGCCAGCAGCGCAATGGGGGGCGCGGCCAACGTCCTGACTTTC.

V and J are TRBV11-2 and TRBJ2-3, with 7 bases identical to TRBD2. CDR3 size: 16 residues. CDR1 is SGHAT, CDR2 FQNNGV, per germline. V lost 4 bases, J lost 2 bases, and 9 bases stayed unmatched. CDR3 bases: TGTGCCAGCAGCTCGCTGACTAGCCGGTTCACAGATACGCAGTATTTT. Translated: CASSSLTSRFTDTQYF.

This chain uses TRBV2 with TRBJ2-4, with D tentatively TRBD1 or TRBD2 (6 bases each). Germline assignment: CDR1 SNHLY and CDR2 FYNNEI. Trimming cost V 8 bases and J 7 bases, with 18 bases left between them. The CDR3 is made up of 14 amino acids. CDR3 coding DNA: TGTGCCAGCCACAGGGAGGTCACTGGTAACATTCAGTACTTC. This codes for CASHREVTGNIQYF.

The V gene is TRBV7-9, the J gene TRBJ2-7; D remains ambiguous. Trimming removed 8 bases from V and 2 bases from J, with 13 bases in between. Germline CDR1 reads SEHNR; CDR2 reads FQNEAQ (reference sequence). The CDR3 totals 13 residues. CDR3 loop: CASPTRLTYEQYF. DNA of the CDR3: TGTGCCAGCCCGACTCGCCTAACCTACGAGCAGTACTTC.

This clonotype came up once. The gene calls are TRBV20-1 and TRBJ2-7; no firm D call. Germline CDR1 DFQATT, CDR2 SNEGSKA (reference sequence). V was clipped by 5 bases and J by 2 bases, with 7 bases between them. The length of the CDR3 is 11 residues. The CDR3 loop is CSARAPYEQYV. The CDR3 DNA follows: TGCAGTGCTCGGGCCCCCTACGAGCAGTACGTC.

The chain combines TRBV27 with TRBJ1-1, with D hard to call. The CDR3 is made up of 13 amino acids. Per germline, CDR1 MNHEY and CDR2 SMNVEV (reference sequence). V lost 3 bases and J lost 10, with 15 bases in between. The CDR3 DNA is TGTGCCAGCAGTTTTAGTCGGGGAAATTCAGCTTTCTTT. Translation: CASSFSRGNSAFF.

This clonotype was counted a few times. The chain couples TRBV19 to TRBJ2-1, with 7 positions matching TRBD2. The CDR3 extends over 16 amino acids. From germline, CDR1 is LNHDA and CDR2 SQIVND (reference sequence). V gave up 9 bases and J gave up 0 bases; unmatched junction bases: 11. The CDR3 DNA sequence: TGTGCCAGCTCAAGGGCTAGCGGTTACTCCTACAATGAGCAGTTCTTC. Its translation is CASSRASGYSYNEQFF.

The J gene is TRBJ2-2, the V gene TRBV24-1; D remains unclear. CDR1 is KGHDR, CDR2 SFDVKD, per germline. The CDR3 runs 15 residues. Trimming left V 4 bases short and J 1 base short, with 9 bases between. The CDR3 protein is CATSEPGKNTGELFF. The DNA for the CDR3 is TGTGCCACCAGTGAACCTGGGAAGAACACCGGGGAGCTGTTTTTT.

The V gene is TRBV20-1, the J gene TRBJ2-3; the D gene is possibly TRBD1 (6 bases). The CDR3 loop spans 12 amino acids. The V end was cut by 6 bases, the J end by 5 bases, with 12 bases between. Looked up from germline, CDR1 is DFQATT and CDR2 is SNEGSKA (reference sequence). CDR3 amino acids: CSAPPTGDTQYF. In DNA, the CDR3 is TGCAGTGCCCCACCGACAGGAGATACGCAGTATTTT.

There are a few counts of this clonotype. This sequence joins TRBV11-2 and TRBJ2-7, with TRBD1 as a possible D gene (5 bases). V shed 4 bases and J shed 3 bases, with 13 bases lying between them. This CDR3 comprises 14 residues. In germline, CDR1 is SGHAT, CDR2 FQNNGV. Written as DNA, the CDR3 is TGTGCCAGCAGCTCTGCCACGCAGGGCTACGAGCAGTACTTC. This translates into CASSSATQGYEQYF.

This clonotype has a handful of counts. The chain combines TRBV7-9 with TRBJ2-7; 8 nucleotides line up with TRBD2. The length of the CDR3 is 15 residues. CDR1 and CDR2 from the germline V gene are SEHNR and FQNEAQ (reference sequence). Trimming removed 0 bases from V and 2 bases from J; junction bases left unmatched: 3. CDR3 DNA: TGTGCCAGCAGCTTAGCGGGTAGCGGGGCCTACGAGCAGTACGTC. Protein product: CASSLAGSGAYEQYV.

The CDR3, as DNA: TGTGCCAGCAGCTTATTCGGCGGGAGCTACACCGGGGAGCTGTTTTTT. Translating it yields CASSLFGGSYTGELFF. V is TRBV11-3 and J is TRBJ2-2; 7 bases are shared with TRBD2. The CDR3 is 16 residues long. The germline CDR1 and CDR2 sequences are SGHNT and YENEEA. V lost 2 bases, J lost 3 bases, and 6 bases stayed unmatched.

This clonotype was seen repeatedly, ten times or more. The chain uses TRBV10-3 and TRBJ2-1, with a tentative D call TRBD1 (5 bases). The germline V gene has CDR1 ENHRY and CDR2 SYGVKD. Trimming left V 3 bases short and J 2 bases short, with 11 bases between. CDR3 length: 15 amino acids. CDR3 residues: CAISEAGMTYNEQFF. CDR3 bases: TGTGCCATCAGTGAAGCAGGGATGACCTACAATGAGCAGTTCTTC.

At least ten counts were recorded for this clonotype. The V gene is TRBV20-1, the J gene TRBJ1-1; tentative D call: TRBD1 (5 bases). Germline CDR1 and CDR2: DFQATT and SNEGSKA (reference sequence). There are 16 residues in the CDR3. V gave up 2 bases and J gave up 6 bases, with 22 bases separating them. This CDR3 reads CSARSGGLARGAEAFF. CDR3 nucleotide sequence: TGCAGTGCTAGATCCGGGGGATTGGCCCGGGGCGCTGAAGCTTTCTTT.

This clonotype came up a few times. V is TRBV3-1 and J is TRBJ1-5, with 9 bases that match TRBD1. The CDR3 covers 13 residues. Trimming removed 3 bases from V and 6 bases from J; junction bases left unmatched: 0. Germline V gene data show CDR1 as LGHDT and CDR2 as YNNKEL (reference sequence). This CDR3 is CASSQDRGQPQHF. Here the CDR3 DNA reads TGTGCCAGCAGCCAGGACAGGGGTCAGCCCCAGCATTTT. The entire variable domain, with the rest obtained from reference TRBV3-1 and TRBJ1-5, is as follows: DTAVSQTPKYLVTQMGNDKSIKCEQNLGHDTMYWYKQDSKKFLKIMFSYNNKELIINETVPNRFSPKSPDKAHLNLHINSLELGDSAVYFCASSQDRGQPQHFGDGTRLSIL.

This chain connects TRBV4-2 to TRBJ2-6; 11 nucleotides match TRBD1. Germline loops: CDR1 LGHNA, CDR2 YNFKEQ. The length of the CDR3 is 18 residues. With V trimmed by 3 bases and J by 10 bases, 14 bases remained unmatched. This chain's CDR3 is CASSHQGTGGNLRNVLTF. CDR3 coding DNA: TGTGCCAGCAGCCACCAAGGGACAGGGGGGAATTTGCGAAACGTCCTGACTTTC.

This chain joins TRBV12-3 or TRBV12-4 and TRBJ2-5; D may be TRBD2 (7 bases). V was pared by 7 bases and J by 5 bases, with 17 bases between. The CDR3 runs 14 residues. The DNA of the CDR3 is TGTGCCAGCAACCCAGGCGGGGGCCGGGAGACCCAGTACTTC. This gives the protein CASNPGGGRETQYF.

This clonotype has more than one count but fewer than ten. CDR3: CASSLSGPGNYGYTF. The CDR3 DNA reads TGTGCCAGCAGTTTGTCAGGTCCCGGAAACTATGGCTACACCTTC. The chain couples TRBV28 to TRBJ1-2; D gene uncertain. The germline V and J ends were trimmed by 3 bases and 2 bases, with 13 bases remaining between them. CDR3 size: 15 residues. Germline V gene lookup returns CDR1 MDHEN and CDR2 SYDVKM.

Ten or more counts support this clonotype. The chain employs TRBV7-9 and TRBJ2-3; D not resolved. Germline CDR1 SEHNR, CDR2 FQNEAQ (reference sequence). CDR3 size: 11 residues. Trimming removed 1 base at V and 6 bases at J, with 2 bases between. CDR3 sequence: CASSLEDTQYF. The DNA for the CDR3 is TGTGCCAGCAGCTTAGAGGATACGCAGTATTTT.

This clonotype was detected only a few times. The chain uses TRBV2 and TRBJ2-1; 7 bases fit TRBD1. The ends lost 6 bases at V and 4 bases at J; junction bases unmatched: 12. CDR1 and CDR2 from the germline V gene are SNHLY and FYNNEI. This CDR3 spans 16 amino acids. DNA of the CDR3: TGTGCCAGCAGACACCGGGACAGTCCAGAGTACAATGAGCAGTTCTTC. It translates to CASRHRDSPEYNEQFF.

This clonotype was counted ten times or more. The chain employs TRBV29-1 and TRBJ2-3; D gene unclear. The V gene's germline CDR1 is SQVTM and CDR2 ANQGSEA. The V gene lost 5 bases and the J gene lost 9 bases, with 15 bases spanning the gap. CDR3 length equals 12 residues. The CDR3 sequence is CSVSESPGTQYF. CDR3 DNA sequence: TGCAGCGTTTCTGAAAGCCCCGGGACGCAGTATTTT.

The CDR3 here is CASSLVQLAGVTKTQYF. In DNA form, the CDR3 reads TGTGCCAGCAGCTTAGTTCAACTAGCGGGAGTCACGAAGACCCAGTACTTC. The V and J genes are TRBV11-3 and TRBJ2-5, with 11 bases aligning to TRBD2. CDR3 size: 17 residues. Germline V gene sequence: CDR1 SGHNT, CDR2 YENEEA. Trimming at V came to 1 base and at J to 6 bases, leaving 10 bases not matched to a gene.

Many counts were recorded for this clonotype. V gene TRBV5-1 combines with J gene TRBJ2-5; D call uncertain. There are 14 residues in the CDR3. V was trimmed by 0 bases and J by 1 base, leaving 7 bases between them. Germline assignment: CDR1 SGHRS and CDR2 YFSETQ. CDR3 bases: TGCGCCAGCAGCTTGGAACCCTTCCAAGAGACCCAGTACTTC. Translated, it gives CASSLEPFQETQYF.

This clonotype has a handful of counts. The gene calls are TRBV3-1 and TRBJ2-1; D perhaps matches TRBD1 (6 bases). The CDR3 is made up of 15 amino acids. Trimming pared 0 bases from V and 4 bases from J, leaving 10 bases between. Per the germline V gene, CDR1 is LGHDT and CDR2 is YNNKEL (reference sequence). The CDR3 spells CASSQDPDRYNEQFF. The CDR3 region has the DNA TGTGCCAGCAGCCAAGATCCGGACAGATACAATGAGCAGTTCTTC.